The source of this T cell receptor (beta chain) is a study of blood T cells in healthy people across ages. Study conclusions and caveats: Age showed a roughly linear inverse relationship with TCR beta diversity per million T cells. Lack of knowledge of donor CMV status possibly confounded expanded clonotype changes.

Next came a second PCR, run for about 7 to 12 cycles, which used a sample-barcoded 5' primer along with a J-beta primer mix. Per-sample output comprised a minimum of 2.5 million paired-end reads containing CDR3. Each CDR3 protein gets one entry after TCRdb re-called the 5' RACE reads with MiXCR. The profile shows 700,000 to 850,000 distinct CDR3 sequences, approximately 55% of them singletons. Isolation of PBMCs gave at least 6.5 million cells per sample. Concerning this clonotype itself: Its antigen is unidentified.

V was trimmed by 5 bases and J by 11 bases, leaving 24 bases between them. Germline V gene data show CDR1 as LGHNT and CDR2 as FRNRAP. The CDR3 has 15 residues. Sequencing used blood. The chain joins TRBV12-5 to TRBJ1-1, with D perhaps TRBD1 (6 bases). The origin of this receptor is an elderly man in good health. The CDR3 DNA reads TGTGCTAGTGGTCTCTCCGGGACACGAGAGATGGGTGCTTTCTTT. It specifies CASGLSGTREMGAFF.